One sample yielded the 6 T cell receptor beta chains listed below, sequenced in a study of T cell changes during pregnancy in multiple sclerosis. Using immunoSEQ multiplex PCR, the repertoire was profiled, and TCRdb retains in-frame clones only, with some absent. The top ten hold roughly 0.88% of the sample, which has under 130,000 clones, almost 95% seen once. The sample consisted of peripheral blood, taken after pregnancy. All receptors come from a female donor with multiple sclerosis, enrolled in a pregnancy study.

The chain is built from TRBV7-2 and TRBJ2-1; no clear D gene. Trimming removed 7 bases from V and 0 bases from J, with 13 bases in between. Germline CDR1 is SGHTA and CDR2 is FQGNSA. This CDR3 is built from 15 residues. CDR3 nucleotides: TGTGCCAGCACCATTGGGCCTGGCTCCTACAATGAGCAGTTCTTC. The encoded protein is CASTIGPGSYNEQFF.

The V call is TRBV5-4, the J call TRBJ2-7, with 9 bases matching TRBD2. Trimming took 2 bases from V and 4 from J; bases not matched to a gene: 7. Germline V gene sequence: CDR1 SGHNT, CDR2 YYREEE (reference sequence). The CDR3 length is 15 residues. The CDR3 region is CASSLPSGASYEQYF. The CDR3 DNA reads TGTGCCAGCAGCTTACCTAGCGGGGCCTCTTACGAGCAGTACTTC.

This chain uses TRBV4-2 with TRBJ2-2, with 11 bases lining up with TRBD1. V lost 0 bases and J lost 3; bases outside the gene matches: 6. This CDR3 comprises 18 residues. CDR1 is LGHNA and CDR2 is YNFKEQ in the germline V gene. The CDR3 loop is CASSQDLGTGGDTGELFF. CDR3 nucleotide sequence: TGTGCCAGCAGCCAAGATTTGGGGACAGGGGGAGACACCGGGGAGCTGTTTTTT.

The V call is TRBV15, the J call TRBJ2-7, with TRBD1 matching over 8 bases. The CDR3 has 14 amino acids. CDR1 LNHNV and CDR2 YYDKDF come from the germline V gene (reference sequence). V was pared by 5 bases and J by 6 bases, with 9 bases of the junction left unmatched. CDR3 bases: TGTGCCACCAGCCCCTCCGGACAGGGAGGCGAGCAGTACTTC. Translating gives CATSPSGQGGEQYF.

This clone appeared a single time. This chain uses TRBV18 with TRBJ2-6; no firm D call. V lost 3 bases to trimming and J lost 2 bases, with 8 bases between them. CDR1 KGHSH and CDR2 LQKENI come from the germline V gene. This CDR3 region has 15 residues. The CDR3 nucleotides are TGTGCCAGCTCACCGTCTAGGCCTGGGGCCAACGTCCTGACTTTC. Encoded protein: CASSPSRPGANVLTF.

The rearrangement uses TRBV28 and TRBJ1-1, with a possible D match to TRBD1 (6 bases). The germline V and J ends were trimmed by 4 bases and 1 base, with 16 bases remaining between them. The CDR3 sequence is 16 residues long. The germline gives CDR1 MDHEN, CDR2 SYDVKM. CDR3 nucleotides: TGTGCCAGCAGTTCGACCGCCCTACAGGGGAACACTGAAGCTTTCTTT. Protein product: CASSSTALQGNTEAFF.